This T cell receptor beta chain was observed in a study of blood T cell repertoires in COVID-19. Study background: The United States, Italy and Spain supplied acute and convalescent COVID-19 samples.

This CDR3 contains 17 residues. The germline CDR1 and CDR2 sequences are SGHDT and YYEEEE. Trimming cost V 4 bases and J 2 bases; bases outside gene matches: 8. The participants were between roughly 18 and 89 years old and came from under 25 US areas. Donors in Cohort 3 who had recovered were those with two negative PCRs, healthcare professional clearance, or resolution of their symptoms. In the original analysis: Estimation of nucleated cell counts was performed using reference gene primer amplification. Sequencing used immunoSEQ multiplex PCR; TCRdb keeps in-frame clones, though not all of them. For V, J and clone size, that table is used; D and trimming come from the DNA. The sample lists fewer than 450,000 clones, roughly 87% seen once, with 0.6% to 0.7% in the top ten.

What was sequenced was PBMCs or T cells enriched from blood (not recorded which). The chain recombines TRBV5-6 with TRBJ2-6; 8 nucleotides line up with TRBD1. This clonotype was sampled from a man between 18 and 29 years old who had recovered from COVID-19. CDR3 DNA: TGTGCCAGCAGCCGCGGACAGGGAATGGCTGGGGCCAACGTCCTGACTTTC. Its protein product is CASSRGQGMAGANVLTF.